This T cell receptor beta chain is drawn from a study of blood T cell repertoires in COVID-19. Study context: Acute-phase and convalescent COVID-19 samples originated in the United States, Italy and Spain. T cells, B-cell-depleted T cells, or PBMCs supplied cDNA or gDNA.

CDR1 is SQVTM and CDR2 is ANQGSEA in the germline V gene. V shed 3 bases, J shed 7 bases, and the junction held 8 bases outside the gene matches. The CDR3 consists of 13 residues. Authors' data handling: By means of reference gene primer amplification, nucleated cell counts were estimated. Generated by immunoSEQ multiplex PCR, the TCRdb table keeps only in-frame clones and is missing some. V, J and clone size were drawn from that table, and D and trimming were deduced from the DNA. The profile shows tens of thousands of clones, about nine tenths of them singletons. The sample consisted of peripheral blood. The TCR comes from a human donor with active COVID-19. The donor label of this sample is uncertain. The rearrangement links TRBV29-1 to TRBJ1-1, with TRBD1 matching 7 bases. The CDR3 DNA is TGCAGCGTTGAGACAGGGTTTTATATTGAAGCTTTCTTT. Amino acids: CSVETGFYIEAFF.